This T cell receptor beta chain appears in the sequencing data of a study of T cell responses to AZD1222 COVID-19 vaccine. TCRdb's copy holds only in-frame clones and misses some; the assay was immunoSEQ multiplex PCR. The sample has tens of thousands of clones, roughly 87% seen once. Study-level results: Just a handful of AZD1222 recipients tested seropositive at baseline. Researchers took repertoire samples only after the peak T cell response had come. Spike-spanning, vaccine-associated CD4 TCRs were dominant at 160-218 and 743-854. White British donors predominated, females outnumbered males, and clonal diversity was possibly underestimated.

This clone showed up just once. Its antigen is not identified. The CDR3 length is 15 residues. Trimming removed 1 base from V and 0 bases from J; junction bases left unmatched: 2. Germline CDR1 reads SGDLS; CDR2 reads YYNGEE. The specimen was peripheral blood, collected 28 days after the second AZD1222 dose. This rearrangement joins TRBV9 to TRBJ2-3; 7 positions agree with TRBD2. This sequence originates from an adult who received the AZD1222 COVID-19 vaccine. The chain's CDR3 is CASSVREGSTDTQYF. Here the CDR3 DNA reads TGTGCCAGCAGCGTAAGGGAGGGGAGCACAGATACGCAGTATTTT.